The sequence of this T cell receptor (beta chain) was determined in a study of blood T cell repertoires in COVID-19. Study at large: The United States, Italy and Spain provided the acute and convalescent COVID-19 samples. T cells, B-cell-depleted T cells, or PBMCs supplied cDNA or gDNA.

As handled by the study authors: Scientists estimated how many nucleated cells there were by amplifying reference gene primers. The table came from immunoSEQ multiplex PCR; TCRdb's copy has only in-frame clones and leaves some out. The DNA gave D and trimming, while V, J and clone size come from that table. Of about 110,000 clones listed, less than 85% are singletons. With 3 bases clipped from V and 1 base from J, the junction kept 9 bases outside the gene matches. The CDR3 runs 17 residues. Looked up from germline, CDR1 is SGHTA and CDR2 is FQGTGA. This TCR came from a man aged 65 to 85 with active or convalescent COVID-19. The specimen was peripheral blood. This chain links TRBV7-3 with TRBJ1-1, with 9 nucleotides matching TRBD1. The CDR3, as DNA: TGTGCCAGCAGCTTGGTCCTAGGGGGACAGGGGAACACTGAAGCTTTCTTT. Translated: CASSLVLGGQGNTEAFF.